One sample yielded the 29 T cell receptor beta chains listed below, sequenced in a study of spatial heterogeneity in lung cancer. Time point here: sample taken at primary tumor resection. MiXCR, run by TCRdb on the 5' RACE reads, gives a single entry per CDR3 protein. The repertoire holds about 38,000 distinct CDR3 sequences, with around 7.2% as singletons. The material sequenced was PBMCs, taken at surgery. These receptors originate from a male donor with early-stage non-small cell lung cancer.

This clonotype was observed a few times. The chain combines TRBV2 with TRBJ2-6; no definite D call. From germline, CDR1 is SNHLY and CDR2 FYNNEI. The germline V and J ends were trimmed by 8 bases and 0 bases, with 8 bases remaining between them. This CDR3 comprises 14 residues. Written as DNA, the CDR3 is TGTGCCAGCTGCCTGCTCTCTGGGGCCAACGTCCTGACTTTC. Its translation is CASCLLSGANVLTF.

This clonotype was seen many times. The gene calls are TRBV3-1 and TRBJ1-6; no clear D. V gave up 2 bases and J gave up 16 bases, with 12 bases separating them. The CDR3 is made up of 12 amino acids. Germline-derived CDR1 and CDR2 are LGHDT and YNNKEL (reference sequence). This CDR3 reads CASSQSSAELHF. CDR3 nucleotides: TGTGCCAGCAGCCAATCGTCGGCAGAACTCCACTTT.

A few counts support this clonotype. The chain couples TRBV7-9 to TRBJ2-2; D may be TRBD2 (5 bases). CDR3 size: 16 residues. V lost 10 bases, J lost 0 bases, and 18 bases lay in between. The germline V gene encodes CDR1 SEHNR and CDR2 FQNEAQ (reference sequence). This CDR3 is CATDPEGATNTGELFF. The CDR3 nucleotides are TGTGCCACCGACCCAGAGGGCGCGACGAACACCGGGGAGCTGTTTTTT.

In this sample, this clonotype is medium-sized. V and J are TRBV12-3 or TRBV12-4 and TRBJ2-3; D perhaps matches TRBD2 (6 bases). The CDR3 has 17 amino acids. V lost 5 bases and J 0 bases, leaving 18 bases between the germline ends. DNA for the CDR3: TGTGCCAGCAGTCCCCTTGGTGGACTATCTAGCACAGATACGCAGTATTTT. This sequence encodes CASSPLGGLSSTDTQYF.

The table lists this clonotype with many counts. The gene calls are TRBV5-1 and TRBJ1-1, with 9 bases fitting TRBD1. Germline lookup yields CDR1 SGHRS and CDR2 YFSETQ. Trimming cost V 0 bases and J 0 bases; bases outside gene matches: 6. The CDR3 contains 17 residues. CDR3 bases: TGCGCCAGCAGCTTGGTGGACAGGGGTTTTATGAACACTGAAGCTTTCTTT. This sequence encodes CASSLVDRGFMNTEAFF. The entire variable domain, with the rest obtained from reference TRBV5-1 and TRBJ1-1, is as follows: KAGVTQTPRYLIKTRGQQVTLSCSPISGHRSVSWYQQTPGQGLQFLFEYFSETQRNKGNFPGRFSGRQFSNSRSEMNVSTLELGDSALYLCASSLVDRGFMNTEAFFGQGTRLTVV.

This clonotype was counted only a few times. V and J are TRBV6-4 and TRBJ1-1; 9 positions match TRBD1. This CDR3 comprises 14 residues. J gave up 2 bases and V 6 bases, and 4 bases lay outside the gene matches. The germline gives CDR1 MRHNA, CDR2 SNTAGT. The CDR3 here is CASSAGQGNTEAFF. The CDR3 DNA reads TGTGCCAGCAGCGCGGGACAGGGTAACACTGAAGCTTTCTTT.

In this sample, this clonotype turned up a few times. The V and J genes are TRBV5-1 and TRBJ1-4; no definite D call. CDR3 length equals 13 residues. Germline V gives CDR1 SGHRS, CDR2 YFSETQ. Trimming took off 4 bases at V and 4 bases at J, with 8 bases between the two ends. CDR3 DNA: TGCGCCAGCAGCCTTCGGAATAATGAAAAACTGTTTTTT. Protein: CASSLRNNEKLFF. Drawing the rest from reference TRBV5-1 and TRBJ1-4, the complete variable domain is KAGVTQTPRYLIKTRGQQVTLSCSPISGHRSVSWYQQTPGQGLQFLFEYFSETQRNKGNFPGRFSGRQFSNSRSEMNVSTLELGDSALYLCASSLRNNEKLFFGSGTQLSVL.

The table lists this clonotype with a few counts. The chain has TRBV7-8 and TRBJ2-7; TRBD2 is a possible D gene (5 bases). There are 15 residues in the CDR3. Germline loops: CDR1 SGHVS, CDR2 FQNEAQ. Trimming cost V 1 base and J 1 base, with 11 bases left between them. CDR3 residues: CASSLEGSNSYEQYF. The DNA of the CDR3 is TGTGCCAGCAGCTTAGAAGGGAGCAATTCCTACGAGCAGTACTTC.

Ten or more counts support this clonotype. Given the absence of the conserved phenylalanine or tryptophan at the CDR3 end, a read error is likely. The limits of the CDR3 on the DNA are not certain, so only TCRdb's listed CDR3 is given. This sequence joins TRBV25-1 and TRBJ1-6; the table assigns TRBD1, which was not confirmed against the DNA. The germline CDR1 and CDR2 sequences are MGHDK and SYGVNS. A total of 10 residues make up the CDR3, ends included. The CDR3 reads CASTGQRSAD.

In this sample, this clonotype turned up a few times. The chain has TRBV29-1 and TRBJ1-2; 7 bases are a match to TRBD1. This CDR3 contains 13 residues. Germline trimming cut 7 bases from V and 8 bases from J; bases unmatched to any gene: 13. The V gene's germline CDR1 is SQVTM and CDR2 ANQGSEA. As DNA, the CDR3 is TGCAGCGCCGCGGGACAGCTCTTAGGGGGCTACACCTTC. Translated, it gives CSAAGQLLGGYTF.

In its sample, this clonotype was seen many times. The chain combines TRBV6-5 with TRBJ2-7; D uncertain. Germline CDR1 is MNHEY and CDR2 is SVGAGI. The length of the CDR3 is 15 residues. Trimming left V 0 bases short and J 3 bases short, with 12 bases between. The CDR3 sequence is CASSYSAGSLYEQYF. The CDR3 DNA follows: TGTGCCAGCAGTTACTCGGCAGGAAGCCTCTACGAGCAGTACTTC.

This clonotype was recorded at least ten times. The chain links TRBV20-1 to TRBJ2-6; D is ambiguous. CDR1 is DFQATT, CDR2 SNEGSKA, per germline (reference sequence). The CDR3 is made up of 15 amino acids. V was shortened by 0 bases and J by 4 bases, with 10 bases between the two germline ends. The CDR3 loop reads CSARDSASGANVLTF. DNA of the CDR3: TGCAGTGCTAGAGATTCCGCTTCGGGGGCCAACGTCCTGACTTTC.

This clonotype was seen a few times. The chain joins TRBV27 to TRBJ2-1, with 11 bases identical to TRBD1. V lost 6 bases and J lost 2; bases outside the gene matches: 12. The CDR3 extends over 18 amino acids. Germline assignment: CDR1 MNHEY and CDR2 SMNVEV (reference sequence). The CDR3 nucleotides are TGTGCCAGCAGCGGACAGGGGGCAAAGACGGCAACCTACAATGAGCAGTTCTTC. This gives the protein CASSGQGAKTATYNEQFF.

The rearrangement uses TRBV5-1 and TRBJ2-1; D remains ambiguous. This CDR3 comprises 15 residues. Trimming cost V 3 bases and J 8 bases, with 18 bases left between them. CDR1 is SGHRS, CDR2 YFSETQ, per germline. The CDR3 DNA follows: TGCGCCAGCAGCTCTACCCTGAGCCGAGCCGATGAGCAGTTCTTC. Translation gives CASSSTLSRADEQFF. The variable domain in full, with the rest retrieved from reference TRBV5-1 and TRBJ2-1, is KAGVTQTPRYLIKTRGQQVTLSCSPISGHRSVSWYQQTPGQGLQFLFEYFSETQRNKGNFPGRFSGRQFSNSRSEMNVSTLELGDSALYLCASSSTLSRADEQFFGPGTRLTVL.

This clonotype showed up many times. V is TRBV7-9 and J is TRBJ2-3; 10 positions agree with TRBD2. The CDR3 loop spans 18 amino acids. Losses at the gene ends were 1 base for V and 3 bases for J; bases not matched to a gene: 10. From germline, CDR1 is SEHNR and CDR2 FQNEAQ (reference sequence). CDR3 DNA sequence: TGTGCCAGCAGCTTAGATATTCGGCTAGCGGGAGAAACAGATACGCAGTATTTT. It encodes CASSLDIRLAGETDTQYF.

This clonotype has at least ten counts. The chain links TRBV12-3 or TRBV12-4 to TRBJ1-3, with TRBD1 as a possible D gene (6 bases). With 6 bases removed from V and 0 bases from J, the gap between germline ends came to 12 bases. CDR3 length equals 15 residues. Written as DNA, the CDR3 is TGTGCCAGCAGACGTGACAGGAGCTCTGGAAACACCATATATTTT. Residues: CASRRDRSSGNTIYF.

This clonotype was recorded at least ten times. This sequence joins TRBV7-9 and TRBJ1-5; the D gene is possibly TRBD1 (5 bases). CDR1 and CDR2 from the germline V gene are SEHNR and FQNEAQ (reference sequence). The CDR3 is 13 residues long. Trimming removed 5 bases at V and 2 bases at J, with 7 bases between. The DNA of the CDR3 is TGTGCCAGCAGCCCACAGGGCAATCAGCCCCAGCATTTT. Residues: CASSPQGNQPQHF.

This clonotype was found many times. The J gene is TRBJ2-1, the V gene TRBV7-9, with 9 bases matching TRBD2. Germline CDR1 SEHNR, CDR2 FQNEAQ (reference sequence). The length of the CDR3 is 15 residues. V shed 5 bases and J 6 bases; nucleotides not matched to a gene: 8. Here the CDR3 reads CASSPIAGEGNEQFF. For the CDR3, the DNA is TGTGCCAGCAGCCCAATAGCGGGAGAAGGCAATGAGCAGTTCTTC.

This clonotype was counted only a few times. CDR3 nucleotide sequence: TGCAGTGCTAGAGCCCCCCCAGGGGGAGGGTATGAAAAACTGTTTTTT. Translating it yields CSARAPPGGGYEKLFF. The chain carries TRBV20-1 and TRBJ1-4, with 7 positions matching TRBD1. The CDR3 is made up of 16 amino acids. Germline CDR1 is DFQATT and CDR2 is SNEGSKA (reference sequence). The junction had 11 bases not matched to a gene; V was cut back by 1 base and J by 6 bases.

This clonotype was recorded at least ten times. The J gene is TRBJ1-1, the V gene TRBV7-9; TRBD1 is a possible D gene (5 bases). V gave up 6 bases and J gave up 3 bases, with 17 bases separating them. Germline CDR1 and CDR2: SEHNR and FQNEAQ (reference sequence). This CDR3 region has 15 residues. The CDR3 here is CASRPQILGDTEAFF. The CDR3 bases are TGTGCCAGCAGACCTCAAATCCTAGGGGACACTGAAGCTTTCTTT.

In its sample, this clonotype was seen many times. The chain combines TRBV2 with TRBJ2-6; a weak D match, TRBD1 (5 bases). Trimming cost V 9 bases and J 2 bases, with 8 bases left between them. Germline V gene sequence: CDR1 SNHLY, CDR2 FYNNEI. The CDR3 runs to 13 residues. The CDR3 DNA sequence: TGTGCCAGACAGGAACCTGGGGCCAACGTCCTGACTTTC. Protein: CARQEPGANVLTF.

The sample holds one count of this clonotype. This chain links TRBV12-3 or TRBV12-4 with TRBJ2-5, with 9 bases lining up with TRBD2. The CDR3 contains 15 residues. J lost 3 bases, V lost 2 bases, and 4 bases had no gene match. The CDR3 spells CASSLRASGEETQYF. The CDR3 region has the DNA TGTGCCAGCAGTTTAAGAGCTAGCGGGGAAGAGACCCAGTACTTC.

The CDR3, as DNA: TGTGCCAGCAGCTTAGGGACTAGCGGGGGGCCTAGGGACATTCAGTACTTC. This gives the protein CASSLGTSGGPRDIQYF. The chain is built from TRBV7-2 and TRBJ2-4, with 14 bases matching TRBD2. Trimming took 1 base from V and 8 from J; bases not matched to a gene: 7. The CDR3 is 17 amino acids. The germline CDR1 and CDR2 sequences are SGHTA and FQGNSA.

Ten or more counts support this clonotype. This chain joins TRBV4-3 and TRBJ2-1; TRBD2 is a possible D gene (6 bases). Germline V gene lookup returns CDR1 LGHNA and CDR2 YSLEER. The CDR3 consists of 16 residues. V lost 4 bases and J lost 2, with 15 bases in between. This chain's CDR3 is CASSPRNSGTYNEQFF. The CDR3, as DNA: TGCGCCAGCAGCCCAAGAAATAGCGGTACCTACAATGAGCAGTTCTTC.

This clonotype was recorded many times. The rearrangement links TRBV4-3 to TRBJ2-7, with TRBD1 matching over 7 bases. Trimming at V came to 0 bases and at J to 3 bases, leaving 2 bases not matched to a gene. The CDR3 runs 14 residues. Germline V gene data show CDR1 as LGHNA and CDR2 as YSLEER. CDR3: CASSQDRTGYEQYF. CDR3 coding DNA: TGCGCCAGCAGCCAAGACAGGACAGGCTACGAGCAGTACTTC.

This clonotype was detected only a few times. The genes are TRBV20-1 and TRBJ2-5, with TRBD1 identical over 8 bases. In germline, CDR1 is DFQATT, CDR2 SNEGSKA (reference sequence). The CDR3 sequence is 13 residues long. The trim removed 6 bases at V and 2 bases at J, leaving 5 bases unmatched. The CDR3 sequence is CSAKRTGQETQYF. The CDR3 DNA follows: TGCAGTGCCAAGCGGACAGGGCAAGAGACCCAGTACTTC.

This clonotype has ten or more counts. The chain joins TRBV6-2 or TRBV6-3 to TRBJ1-5, with D perhaps TRBD1 (5 bases). V was pared by 7 bases and J by 2 bases, with 18 bases between. Germline assignment: CDR1 MNHEY and CDR2 SVGEGT. The CDR3 consists of 16 residues. CDR3 DNA: TGTGCCAGCAACGAAAATGGGGCAGCAGGCAATCAGCCCCAGCATTTT. It specifies CASNENGAAGNQPQHF.

This clonotype has more than one count but fewer than ten. The gene calls are TRBV6-1 and TRBJ1-5; possible D gene TRBD1, 5 bases. The germline gives CDR1 MNHNS, CDR2 SASEGT. This CDR3 contains 17 residues. Between the trimmed V and J ends, which lost 0 bases and 1 base, there was a span of 13 bases. The CDR3 DNA sequence: TGTGCCAGCAGTGAAGCGGATAGGCGGGGGAGCAATCAGCCCCAGCATTTT. This codes for CASSEADRRGSNQPQHF.

This clonotype came up a few times. V is TRBV6-5 and J is TRBJ1-2; D unresolved. V was shortened by 7 bases and J by 3 bases, with 15 bases between the two germline ends. CDR1 is MNHEY, CDR2 SVGAGI, per germline. The CDR3 runs to 14 residues. The CDR3 DNA is TGTGCCAGCACCCGCGGGAGGGAAGACTATGGCTACACCTTC. It codes for CASTRGREDYGYTF.